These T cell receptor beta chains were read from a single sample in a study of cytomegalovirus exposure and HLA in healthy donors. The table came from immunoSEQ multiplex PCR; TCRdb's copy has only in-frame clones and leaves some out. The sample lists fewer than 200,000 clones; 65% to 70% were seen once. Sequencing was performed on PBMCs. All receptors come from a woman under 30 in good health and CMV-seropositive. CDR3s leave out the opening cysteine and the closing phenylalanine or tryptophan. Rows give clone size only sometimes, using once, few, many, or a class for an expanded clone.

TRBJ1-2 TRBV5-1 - ASSYTSRDRGFYGYT
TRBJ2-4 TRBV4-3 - ASSQDLGRD
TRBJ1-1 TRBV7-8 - ASSLVARVVNTEAF
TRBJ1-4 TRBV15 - ATSSTPLTGYNEKLF
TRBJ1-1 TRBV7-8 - ASSLVAPNQGLTEAF
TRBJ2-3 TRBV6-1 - ASTVRVSTDTQY
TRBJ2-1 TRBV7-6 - ASSLAPTGGEGNEQF
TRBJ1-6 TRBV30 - AWSPTQGNNSPLH
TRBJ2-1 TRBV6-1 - ASSDLQGAPYNEQF
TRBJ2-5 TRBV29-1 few SVVPGQETQY
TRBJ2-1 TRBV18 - ASSPPAGVRLDEQF
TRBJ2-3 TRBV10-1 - ASSERLTVSSTDTQY
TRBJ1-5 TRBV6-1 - ASSAFAGQGGDQPQH
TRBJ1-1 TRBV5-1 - ASSLTGSDSEAF
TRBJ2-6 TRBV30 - AWSVYAPSGSAGANVLT
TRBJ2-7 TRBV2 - ASNYIRDRSYEQY
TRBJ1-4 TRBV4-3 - ASSQGDRSSEKLF
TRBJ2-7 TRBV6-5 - ASSYGRAYEQY
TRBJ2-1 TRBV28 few ASSLETSEF
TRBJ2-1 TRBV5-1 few ASSPSGNSYNEQF
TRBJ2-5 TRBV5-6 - ASSPITRGETQY
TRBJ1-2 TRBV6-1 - ASRGQAPNYGYT
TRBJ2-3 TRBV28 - ASSSSVADTQY
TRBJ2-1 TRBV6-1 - ASNLAGPYNEQF
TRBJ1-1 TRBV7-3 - ASSLTTGGPFEAF
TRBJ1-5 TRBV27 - ASSQRQGAVSQPQH
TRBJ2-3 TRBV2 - AGRASTGTDTQY
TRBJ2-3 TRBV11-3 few ASSQGGADTQY
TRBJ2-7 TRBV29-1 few SVEGVDSLSYEQY
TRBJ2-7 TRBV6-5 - ASSYGRERYEQY
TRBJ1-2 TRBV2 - ASSLSEGQGNYGYT
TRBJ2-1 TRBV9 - ASSVVSRSTYNEQF